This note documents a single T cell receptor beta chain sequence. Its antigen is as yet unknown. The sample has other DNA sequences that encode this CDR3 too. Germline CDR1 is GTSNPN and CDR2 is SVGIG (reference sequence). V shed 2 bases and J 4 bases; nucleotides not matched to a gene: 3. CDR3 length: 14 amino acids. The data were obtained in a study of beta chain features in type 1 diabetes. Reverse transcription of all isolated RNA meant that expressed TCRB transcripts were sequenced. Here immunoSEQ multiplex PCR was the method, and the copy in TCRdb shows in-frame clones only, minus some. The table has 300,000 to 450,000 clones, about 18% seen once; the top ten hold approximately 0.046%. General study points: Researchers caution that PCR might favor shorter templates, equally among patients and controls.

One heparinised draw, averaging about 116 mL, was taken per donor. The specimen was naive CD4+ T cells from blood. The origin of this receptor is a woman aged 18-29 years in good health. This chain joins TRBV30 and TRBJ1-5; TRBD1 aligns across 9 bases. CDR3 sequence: CAWSKDRGNQPQHF. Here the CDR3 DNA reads TGTGCCTGGAGTAAGGACAGGGGTAATCAGCCCCAGCATTTT.